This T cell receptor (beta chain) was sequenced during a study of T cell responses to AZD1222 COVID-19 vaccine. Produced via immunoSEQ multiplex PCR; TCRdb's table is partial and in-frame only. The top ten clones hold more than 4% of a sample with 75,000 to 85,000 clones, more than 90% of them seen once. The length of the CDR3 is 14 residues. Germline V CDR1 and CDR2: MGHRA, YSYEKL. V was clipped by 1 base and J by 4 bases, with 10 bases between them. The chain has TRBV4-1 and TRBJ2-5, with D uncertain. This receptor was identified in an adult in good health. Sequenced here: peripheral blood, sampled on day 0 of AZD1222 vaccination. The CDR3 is CASSQVLGIETQYF. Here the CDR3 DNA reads TGCGCCAGCAGCCAAGTTCTGGGGATAGAGACCCAGTACTTC.